Included here is one T cell receptor beta chain sequence, with context. Its antigen is as yet unknown. The CDR3 is made up of 15 amino acids. The germline gives CDR1 MDHEN, CDR2 SYDVKM. V lost 6 bases, J lost 3 bases, and 18 bases lay in between. The sample comes from a study of T cells in Graves' hyperthyroidism and ophthalmopathy. Broader study findings: Ophthalmopathy stood apart from stable hyperthyroidism in a 13 V-J model.

Amplified regions were TCR beta CDR3 sequences from RNA transcripts. An initial round of RT-PCR targeting the TCR CDR3 relied on the HTBI primer set. MiXCR, applied by TCRdb to the multiplex PCR reads, yields one record per CDR3 protein. Of fewer than 650,000 distinct CDR3 sequences in the sample, roughly 15% were seen once. Clinicians diagnosed patients from clinical symptoms, serum thyroxine and TRAb, thyroid ultrasound and orbital computed tomography. The source material was blood. V usage is TRBV28 and J usage is TRBJ2-7; TRBD2 is a possible D gene (5 bases). The source of this sequence is a woman in her thirties or forties with Graves' ophthalmopathy. This CDR3 reads CASSSTLGRFYEQYF. CDR3 bases: TGTGCCAGCAGCTCTACACTAGGCCGGTTCTACGAGCAGTACTTC.